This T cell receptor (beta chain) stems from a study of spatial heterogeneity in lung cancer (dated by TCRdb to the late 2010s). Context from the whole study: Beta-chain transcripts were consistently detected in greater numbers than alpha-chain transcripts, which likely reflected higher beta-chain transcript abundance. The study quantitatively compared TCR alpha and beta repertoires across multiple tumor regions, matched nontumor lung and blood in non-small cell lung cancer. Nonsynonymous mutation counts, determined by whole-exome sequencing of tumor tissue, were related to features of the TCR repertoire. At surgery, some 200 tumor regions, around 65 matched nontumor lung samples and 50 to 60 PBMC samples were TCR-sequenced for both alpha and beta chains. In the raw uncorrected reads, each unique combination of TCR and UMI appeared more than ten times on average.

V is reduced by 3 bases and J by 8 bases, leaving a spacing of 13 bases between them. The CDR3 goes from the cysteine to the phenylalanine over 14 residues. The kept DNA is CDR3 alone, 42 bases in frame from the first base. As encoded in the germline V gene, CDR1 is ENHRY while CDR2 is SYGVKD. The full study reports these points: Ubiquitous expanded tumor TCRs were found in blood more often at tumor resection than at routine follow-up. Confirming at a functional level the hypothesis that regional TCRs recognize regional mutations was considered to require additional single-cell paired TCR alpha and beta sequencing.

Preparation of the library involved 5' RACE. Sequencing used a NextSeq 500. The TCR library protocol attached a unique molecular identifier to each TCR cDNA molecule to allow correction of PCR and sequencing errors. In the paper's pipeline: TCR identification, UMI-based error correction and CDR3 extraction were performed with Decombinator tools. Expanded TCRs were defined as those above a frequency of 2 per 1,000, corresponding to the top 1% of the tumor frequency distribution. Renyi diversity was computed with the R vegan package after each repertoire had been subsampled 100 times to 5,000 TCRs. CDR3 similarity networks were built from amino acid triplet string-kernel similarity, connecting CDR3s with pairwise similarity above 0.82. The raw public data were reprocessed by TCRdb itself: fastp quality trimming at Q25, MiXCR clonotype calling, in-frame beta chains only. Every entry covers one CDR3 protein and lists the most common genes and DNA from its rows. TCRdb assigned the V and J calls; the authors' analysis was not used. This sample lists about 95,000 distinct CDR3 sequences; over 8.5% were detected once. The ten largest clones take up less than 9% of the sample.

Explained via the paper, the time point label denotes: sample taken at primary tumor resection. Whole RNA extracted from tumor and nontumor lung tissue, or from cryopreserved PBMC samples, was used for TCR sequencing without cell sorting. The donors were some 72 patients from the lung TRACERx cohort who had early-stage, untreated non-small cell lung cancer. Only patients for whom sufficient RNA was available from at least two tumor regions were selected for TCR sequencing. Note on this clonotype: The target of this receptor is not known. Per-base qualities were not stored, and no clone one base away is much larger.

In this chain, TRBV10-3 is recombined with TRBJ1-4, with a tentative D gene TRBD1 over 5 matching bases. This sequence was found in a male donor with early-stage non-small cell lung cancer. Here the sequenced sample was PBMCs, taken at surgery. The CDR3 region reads CAISDGAAGEKLFF. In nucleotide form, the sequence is TGTGCCATCAGTGACGGGGCCGCGGGCGAAAAACTGTTTTTT.